What follows are 24 T cell receptor beta chains derived from one specimen sequenced in a study of T-cell memory formation after mild COVID-19. From the 5' RACE reads, TCRdb called clonotypes with MiXCR, one entry per CDR3 protein. The sample contains over 350,000 distinct CDR3 sequences, about 16% of which appear only once. The sequencing input was PBMCs or a T cell subset sorted from them (not recorded which). These TCRs come from a man aged 18 to 29 who had mild COVID-19 (a few samples of this study predate the infection). Cell type and time point are not known.

A few counts support this clonotype. The V call is TRBV4-3, the J call TRBJ2-3; 7 positions agree with TRBD2. V lost 3 bases and J lost 2; bases outside the gene matches: 8. There are 16 residues in the CDR3. CDR1 LGHNA and CDR2 YSLEER come from the germline V gene. The CDR3 region has the DNA TGCGCCAGCAGCCACGGGGGGAGACACAACACAGATACGCAGTATTTT. Residues: CASSHGGRHNTDTQYF.

CDR3 residues: CASSHLGDRVFYGYTF. The CDR3 DNA reads TGTGCCAGCAGCCACCTAGGAGACCGTGTTTTCTATGGCTACACCTTC. This chain links TRBV6-2 or TRBV6-3 with TRBJ1-2; no clear D. This CDR3 region has 16 residues. The V and J ends lost 6 bases and 4 bases respectively, with 21 bases between them. Germline V lookup: CDR1 MNHEY, CDR2 SVGEGT.

This clonotype turned up a few times. The chain combines TRBV19 with TRBJ2-7, with TRBD1 matching 10 bases. CDR3 length: 17 residues. CDR1 and CDR2 from the germline V gene are LNHDA and SQIVND (reference sequence). J lost 3 bases, V lost 4 bases, and 12 bases had no gene match. CDR3 amino acids: CASSRRIRTGGGYEQYF. CDR3 DNA sequence: TGTGCCAGTAGTAGGCGAATCAGGACAGGGGGAGGCTACGAGCAGTACTTC.

This clonotype was seen a few times. The gene calls are TRBV4-1 and TRBJ2-5; TRBD2 matches 7 bases. The CDR3 totals 15 residues. Germline-derived CDR1 and CDR2 are MGHRA and YSYEKL. V dropped 4 bases and J dropped 5; count of bases not matched to a gene: 10. The DNA for the CDR3 is TGCGCCAGCAGCCGTCCACATGGGACTACGGAGACCCAGTACTTC. As protein: CASSRPHGTTETQYF.

This clonotype has just a few counts. The CDR3 DNA sequence: TGTGCCTGGAGTACTAGCGGTGTAACAGATACGCAGTATTTT. Translated: CAWSTSGVTDTQYF. J is TRBJ2-3 and V is TRBV30; TRBD2 matches 8 bases. J lost 3 bases, V lost 2 bases, and 4 bases had no gene match. From germline, CDR1 is GTSNPN and CDR2 SVGIG (reference sequence). The CDR3 is made up of 14 amino acids.

This clonotype has just a few counts. The V and J genes are TRBV3-1 and TRBJ1-1, with D possibly matching TRBD1 (6 bases). The CDR3 runs to 14 residues. Trimming removed 1 base at V and 7 bases at J, with 13 bases between. The V gene's germline CDR1 is LGHDT and CDR2 YNNKEL (reference sequence). In nucleotides, the CDR3 is TGTGCCAGCAGCCAAGTTCCAGGGGTTTTTGAAGCTTTCTTT. It is translated as CASSQVPGVFEAFF. Using reference TRBV3-1 and TRBJ1-1 for the parts outside the CDR3, the full variable domain is DTAVSQTPKYLVTQMGNDKSIKCEQNLGHDTMYWYKQDSKKFLKIMFSYNNKELIINETVPNRFSPKSPDKAHLNLHINSLELGDSAVYFCASSQVPGVFEAFFGQGTRLTVV.

This clonotype occurred many times. CDR3 sequence (DNA): TGCGCCAGCAGCTTGGTGGGGGGAAGCTCCTACAATGAGCAGTTCTTC. Translating gives CASSLVGGSSYNEQFF. The chain combines TRBV5-1 with TRBJ2-1; D is possibly TRBD2 (6 bases). The CDR3 runs to 16 residues. The V end lost 0 bases, the J end lost 0 bases, and 10 bases lay between the germline ends. Per germline, CDR1 SGHRS and CDR2 YFSETQ.

This clonotype has just a few counts. The V call is TRBV7-2, the J call TRBJ1-5; the match to TRBD1 covers 9 bases. This CDR3 spans 15 amino acids. The V gene end was trimmed by 5 bases and the J gene end by 6 bases; junction bases not matched to a gene: 8. The germline V gene encodes CDR1 SGHTA and CDR2 FQGNSA. The CDR3 DNA sequence: TGTGCCAGCAGCCCAGACAGGGGGTCGGGTCAGCCCCAGCATTTT. It translates to CASSPDRGSGQPQHF.

This clonotype was seen more than once but under ten times. This chain connects TRBV6-6 to TRBJ1-2; weak D call: TRBD1 (6 bases). Germline V gene sequence: CDR1 MNHNY, CDR2 SVGAGI (reference sequence). The germline V and J ends were trimmed by 6 bases and 2 bases, with 19 bases remaining between them. The CDR3 consists of 16 residues. This CDR3 is CASSQLGAGANYGYTF. The DNA for the CDR3 is TGTGCCAGCAGCCAATTGGGCGCAGGGGCGAACTATGGCTACACCTTC.

This clonotype was picked up one time. The rearrangement joins TRBV7-2 to TRBJ1-5; D not resolved. V lost 3 bases to trimming and J lost 0 bases, with 12 bases between them. Germline CDR1 and CDR2: SGHTA and FQGNSA. The length of the CDR3 is 16 residues. CDR3 coding DNA: TGTGCCAGCAGCTTCTGGTCAGGAAATAGCAATCAGCCCCAGCATTTT. As protein: CASSFWSGNSNQPQHF.

This chain connects TRBV6-5 to TRBJ2-1; D gene ambiguous. V dropped 0 bases and J dropped 4 bases, with 13 bases sitting between them. CDR1 and CDR2 from the germline V gene are MNHEY and SVGAGI. This CDR3 region has 16 residues. CDR3: CASSYSNQWGYNEQFF. The DNA for the CDR3 is TGTGCCAGCAGTTACTCGAATCAGTGGGGATACAATGAGCAGTTCTTC.

This clonotype was counted between two and nine times. V usage is TRBV6-1 and J usage is TRBJ2-3, with D possibly matching TRBD1 (5 bases). The CDR3 extends over 16 amino acids. Germline CDR1 MNHNS, CDR2 SASEGT. V gave up 5 bases and J gave up 0 bases, with 15 bases separating them. The CDR3: CASSPGWGPSTDTQYF. The CDR3 DNA follows: TGTGCCAGCAGTCCCGGTTGGGGCCCCAGCACAGATACGCAGTATTTT.

The chain couples TRBV4-2 to TRBJ2-3; no firm D call. The V end lost 0 bases, the J end lost 4 bases, and 11 bases lay between the germline ends. The CDR3 has 15 amino acids. CDR1 and CDR2 from the germline V gene are LGHNA and YNFKEQ. The CDR3 DNA is TGTGCCAGCAGCCAAGAACAGTATAGTTCAGATACGCAGTATTTT. Protein product: CASSQEQYSSDTQYF.

This clonotype was counted between two and nine times. The genes are TRBV19 and TRBJ1-2; a possible D gene is TRBD1 (6 bases). This CDR3 region has 14 residues. Deletions cut 6 bases from V and 8 bases from J, with 19 bases between. Germline V gene data show CDR1 as LNHDA and CDR2 as SQIVND (reference sequence). The DNA for the CDR3 is TGTGCCAGTAGAACAGGGATGGGTACGGACGGCTACACCTTC. Translating gives CASRTGMGTDGYTF.

This clonotype was detected a few times. V gene TRBV12-3 or TRBV12-4 combines with J gene TRBJ2-5; D could derive from TRBD1 or TRBD2 (5 bases each). The CDR3 is 17 amino acids. V shed 5 bases and J shed 4 bases, with 23 bases lying between them. The CDR3 is CASSAPGGSGSGETQYF. CDR3 sequence (DNA): TGTGCCAGCAGTGCCCCCGGCGGGTCAGGGTCCGGAGAGACCCAGTACTTC.

Only a few counts were recorded for this clonotype. The chain employs TRBV12-3 or TRBV12-4 and TRBJ1-3; D not certain. This CDR3 has 14 amino acids. V lost 7 bases, J lost 3 bases, and 13 bases lay in between. The DNA for the CDR3 is TGTGCCAGCACCCCCCGGGGATTTGGAAACACCATATATTTT. This encodes CASTPRGFGNTIYF.

This clonotype came up a few times. The V gene is TRBV7-9, the J gene TRBJ2-3; D perhaps matches TRBD1 (6 bases). The CDR3 is 16 residues long. The germline V and J ends were trimmed by 5 bases and 0 bases, with 15 bases remaining between them. Germline V gene sequence: CDR1 SEHNR, CDR2 FQNEAQ (reference sequence). DNA for the CDR3: TGTGCCAGCAGCCTCGGGACATCCCTCAGCACAGATACGCAGTATTTT. It is translated as CASSLGTSLSTDTQYF.

This clonotype was seen at least ten times. The genes are TRBV4-2 and TRBJ2-7; D not certain. The CDR3 runs 13 residues. Per germline, CDR1 LGHNA and CDR2 YNFKEQ. V lost 2 bases and J 2 bases, leaving 7 bases between the germline ends. CDR3 protein: CASSQFAAYEQYV. The DNA for the CDR3 is TGTGCCAGCAGCCAATTCGCGGCCTACGAGCAGTACGTC.

The chain has TRBV4-1 and TRBJ2-7, with a tentative D call TRBD2 (7 bases). Germline V gene sequence: CDR1 MGHRA, CDR2 YSYEKL. The ends were cut back, 2 bases at V and 2 bases at J, with 16 bases in the middle. This CDR3 is 16 amino acids long. DNA of the CDR3: TGCGCCAGCAGCCAAACCTCCGGGGGGCCGACCTACGAGCAGTACTTC. This codes for CASSQTSGGPTYEQYF.

The gene calls are TRBV4-2 and TRBJ2-3; D gene unclear. Germline CDR1 reads LGHNA; CDR2 reads YNFKEQ. CDR3 length: 12 residues. Trimming stripped 5 bases from V and 5 bases from J, with 8 bases between. DNA of the CDR3: TGTGCCAGCAGCTCCCCGAGAGATACGCAGTATTTT. The encoded protein is CASSSPRDTQYF.

In its sample, this clonotype was seen a few times. The chain has TRBV6-1 and TRBJ1-1; the D gene is possibly TRBD1 (5 bases). This CDR3 spans 15 amino acids. The germline V gene has CDR1 MNHNS and CDR2 SASEGT. V was trimmed by 2 bases and J by 3 bases, leaving 13 bases between them. The chain's CDR3 is CASSEWGVTDTEAFF. The DNA of the CDR3 is TGTGCCAGCAGTGAATGGGGGGTTACGGACACTGAAGCTTTCTTT.

V gene TRBV18 combines with J gene TRBJ1-4, with D possibly matching TRBD1 (5 bases). The CDR3 sequence is 14 residues long. Trimming cost V 1 base and J 8 bases, with 11 bases left between them. Looked up from germline, CDR1 is KGHSH and CDR2 is LQKENI. As DNA, the CDR3 is TGTGCCAGCTCACCACAGGGGATGGTCGAAAAACTGTTTTTT. It encodes CASSPQGMVEKLFF. The variable domain in full, with the rest retrieved from reference TRBV18 and TRBJ1-4, is NAGVMQNPRHLVRRRGQEARLRCSPMKGHSHVYWYRQLPEEGLKFMVYLQKENIIDESGMPKERFSAEFPKEGPSILRIQQVVRGDSAAYFCASSPQGMVEKLFFGSGTQLSVL.

The rearrangement joins TRBV28 to TRBJ2-5; no clear D. V was clipped by 7 bases and J by 5 bases, with 17 bases between them. The germline V gene has CDR1 MDHEN and CDR2 SYDVKM. The CDR3 consists of 14 residues. The CDR3 nucleotides read TGTGCCAGCACCCCACCAGGTTTGAAGGAGACCCAGTACTTC. It encodes CASTPPGLKETQYF.

The J gene is TRBJ2-1, the V gene TRBV29-1; TRBD1 matches at 9 bases. The CDR3 length is 11 residues. CDR1 is SQVTM and CDR2 is ANQGSEA in the germline V gene. Unmatched junction bases numbered 7, after V lost 7 bases and J lost 12 bases. The CDR3 nucleotides are TGCAGCGGCGACAGGGGGGAGGGGCAGTTCTTC. It codes for CSGDRGEGQFF.